The rows below give T cell receptor beta chains drawn from one sample of a study of T cells after yellow fever vaccination. Using its own MiXCR run on the 5' RACE reads, TCRdb lists one record per CDR3 protein. This sample has about 320,000 distinct CDR3 sequences, with 3.5% to 5% found just once. Specimen: PBMCs, collected 15 days after the yellow fever booster vaccination. These receptor sequences come from a man between 18 and 35 years old who received the YFV17D yellow fever vaccine. Each CDR3 is given with its conserved first and last residue. The D gene is left open where the match is weak. Only some rows state a clone size, as once, few, many or a class for expanded clones.

clone_size	d_call	v_call	j_call	cdr3_nt	cdr3_aa
many	.	TRBV7-8	TRBJ1-3	TGTGCCAGCAGCCCAGAAGGGTTTGGAAACACCATATATTTT	CASSPEGFGNTIYF
many	.	TRBV9	TRBJ2-5	TGTGCCAGCAGCGCACCCGGAGGGTCGGAGACCCAGTACTTC	CASSAPGGSETQYF
few	.	TRBV9	TRBJ2-7	TGTGCCAGCAGCGCCCGGGACGGATCATCCTACGAGCAGTACTTC	CASSARDGSSYEQYF
few	.	TRBV12-3/TRBV12-4	TRBJ1-6	TGTGCCAGCAGTTTAAAGCAGGGGCGGGATTCACCCCTCCACTTT	CASSLKQGRDSPLHF
few	.	TRBV7-9	TRBJ2-3	TGTGCCAGCGGGTCTGAAGGAGATACGCAGTATTTT	CASGSEGDTQYF
many	.	TRBV20-1	TRBJ2-2	TGCAGTGCTACCGGGGGCGGGGAGCTGTTTTTT	CSATGGGELFF
many	TRBD1	TRBV12-3/TRBV12-4	TRBJ2-5	TGTGCCAGCAGTTCTTCCGGACAGGGGACGGAGACCCAGTACTTC	CASSSSGQGTETQYF
many	.	TRBV7-3	TRBJ2-3	TGTGCCAGCAGCTTAAGGGGCAGGGTAGGAGATACGCAGTATTTT	CASSLRGRVGDTQYF
many	.	TRBV5-1	TRBJ2-7	TGCGCCAGCAGCTCAGCGGGACAGTCCAACTACGAGCAGTACTTC	CASSSAGQSNYEQYF
.	.	TRBV7-9	TRBJ1-1	TGTGCCAGCAGCATGAGACGGGGGAACACTGAAGCTTTCTTT	CASSMRRGNTEAFF
.	.	TRBV20-1	TRBJ2-3	TGCAGTGCTAGTCCTGATTGGCCGGGGGGACACACAGATACGCAGTATTTT	CSASPDWPGGHTDTQYF
few	.	TRBV20-1	TRBJ1-5	TGCAGTGCTAGAGCGACGAGCTATAGCAATCAGCCCCAGCATTTT	CSARATSYSNQPQHF
many	.	TRBV29-1	TRBJ2-3	TGCAGCGTTGAAGATCGGGGTAGCACAGATACGCAGTATTTT	CSVEDRGSTDTQYF
.	.	TRBV19	TRBJ1-5	TGTGCCAGTAGAGATACAGGCTATAGCAATCAGCCCCAGCATTTT	CASRDTGYSNQPQHF
.	.	TRBV15	TRBJ2-1	TGTGCCACCAGCAGAGACCCGGGGATCTACAATGAGCAGTTCTTC	CATSRDPGIYNEQFF
many	.	TRBV4-1	TRBJ2-2	TGCGCCAGCAGCCAAGTTGCAGGGAGGCGCACCGGGGAGCTGTTTTTT	CASSQVAGRRTGELFF
.	TRBD1	TRBV30	TRBJ1-1	TGTGCCTGGTCAAGACAGGGGCCGTCAGCTTTCTTT	CAWSRQGPSAFF
many	.	TRBV6-5	TRBJ1-2	TGTGCCAGCAGTTACGAGCCCAACTATGGCTACACCTTC	CASSYEPNYGYTF
.	TRBD1	TRBV4-1	TRBJ1-6	TGCGCCAGCAGCCAAGTACAGGGGAGTGGGTCCTATAATTCACCCCTCCACTTT	CASSQVQGSGSYNSPLHF
.	.	TRBV6-5	TRBJ2-7	TGTGCCAGCTACACCCGCACCTACGAGCAGTACTTC	CASYTRTYEQYF
many	.	TRBV12-3/TRBV12-4	TRBJ1-2	TGTGCCAGCAGTTTGTCCCCCCAGGGGATTTATGGCTACACCTTC	CASSLSPQGIYGYTF
many	.	TRBV5-1	TRBJ2-1	TGCGCCAGCAGCTCCGACGGGGGGCCCGTCTGGTTCTTC	CASSSDGGPVWFF
.	.	TRBV4-1	TRBJ2-1	TGCGCCAGCAGCCACTCCTTCACCCGGGGCGGTGAGCAGTTCTTC	CASSHSFTRGGEQFF
.	TRBD1	TRBV15	TRBJ2-7	TGTGCCACCAGCAGACCGACAGGGTTAAGGGACGAGCAGTACTTC	CATSRPTGLRDEQYF
.	TRBD1	TRBV30	TRBJ1-5	TGTGCCTGGTCGACAGGGCCTTCGGGACAGCCCCAGCATTTT	CAWSTGPSGQPQHF
.	TRBD2	TRBV20-1	TRBJ2-7	TGCAGTGCTACCCTGACTAGCGGGGGGTCCGAGCAGTACTTC	CSATLTSGGSEQYF
.	.	TRBV6-6	TRBJ1-5	TGTGCCAGCAGTTACTGGGTGGCTCAGCCCCAGCATTTT	CASSYWVAQPQHF
.	.	TRBV5-1	TRBJ2-1	TGCGCCAGCAGCTTGTGGCGGGACTCTGACTCCTACAATGAGCAGTTCTTC	CASSLWRDSDSYNEQFF
many	.	TRBV4-3	TRBJ1-4	TGCGCCAGCAGCCCCCAGGGAAATGAAAAACTGTTTTTT	CASSPQGNEKLFF
few	.	TRBV7-9	TRBJ1-1	TGTGCCAGCAGCTTAGGGGCAGCGGGCGCTGAAGCTTTCTTT	CASSLGAAGAEAFF
many	.	TRBV12-3/TRBV12-4	TRBJ1-1	TGTGCCAGCAGTTTCTCAGGGGAGAACACTGAAGCTTTCTTT	CASSFSGENTEAFF
many	.	TRBV11-2	TRBJ1-1	TGTGCCAGCAGTTCCGGGCCGCTGAAGGCTTTCTTT	CASSSGPLKAFF